These 7 T cell receptor beta chains came from one sample sequenced in a study of ipilimumab plus nivolumab after autologous stem cell transplantation. The repertoire was sequenced with immunoSEQ multiplex PCR; TCRdb's copy has only in-frame clones and lacks some. The sample records around 21,000 clones, around 81% being singletons. The sample consisted of PBMCs, taken in a trial of ipilimumab plus nivolumab as post-transplant consolidation. These receptors were taken from a male donor with diffuse large B-cell lymphoma.

This chain connects TRBV2 to TRBJ2-7; 9 bases map to TRBD1. V was pared by 6 bases and J by 2 bases, with 8 bases of the junction left unmatched. From germline, CDR1 is SNHLY and CDR2 FYNNEI. The length of the CDR3 is 15 residues. This chain's CDR3 is CASRAGTGRTYEQYF. The CDR3 nucleotides read TGTGCCAGCAGAGCCGGGACAGGGAGGACCTACGAGCAGTACTTC.

V gene TRBV6-1 combines with J gene TRBJ1-2, with a weak D call TRBD1 (5 bases). There are 11 residues in the CDR3. Germline V gene data show CDR1 as MNHNS and CDR2 as SASEGT. V lost 4 bases and J lost 7, with 7 bases in between. The CDR3 protein is CASSVGGGYTF. The CDR3 DNA reads as TGTGCCAGCAGTGTGGGGGGTGGCTACACCTTC.

The chain employs TRBV5-1 and TRBJ2-2; D not certain. Germline V lookup: CDR1 SGHRS, CDR2 YFSETQ. V dropped 9 bases and J dropped 6 bases, with 15 bases sitting between them. The CDR3 sequence is 13 residues long. The CDR3 sequence: CATTTLEPGELFF. CDR3 nucleotide sequence: TGCGCCACCACCACCCTAGAGCCCGGGGAGCTGTTTTTT.

This clone is a singleton in its sample. V and J are TRBV14 and TRBJ2-7, with 9 bases fitting TRBD1. With 4 bases clipped from V and 6 bases from J, the junction kept 7 bases outside the gene matches. The germline V gene has CDR1 SGHDN and CDR2 FVKESK. The CDR3 has 14 residues. As DNA, the CDR3 is TGTGCCAGCAGCCCTTGGACAGGGGTAGGCGAGCAGTACTTC. It encodes CASSPWTGVGEQYF. Variable domain in full (rest from reference TRBV14 and TRBJ2-7): EAGVTQFPSHSVIEKGQTVTLRCDPISGHDNLYWYRRVMGKEIKFLLHFVKESKQDESGMPNNRFLAERTGGTYSTLKVQPAELEDSGVYFCASSPWTGVGEQYFGPGTRLTVT.

This chain links TRBV29-1 with TRBJ1-1; D is uncertain. V lost 5 bases to trimming and J lost 1 base, with 17 bases between them. The V gene's germline CDR1 is SQVTM and CDR2 ANQGSEA. CDR3 length: 15 amino acids. The CDR3 nucleotides are TGCAGCGTTACACCGCTATTGACATCGAACACTGAAGCTTTCTTT. It codes for CSVTPLLTSNTEAFF.

V and J are TRBV5-1 and TRBJ2-3; 9 bases are a match to TRBD2. The trim removed 7 bases at V and 0 bases at J, leaving 6 bases unmatched. The germline gives CDR1 SGHRS, CDR2 YFSETQ. The CDR3 has 15 amino acids. CDR3 residues: CASGNSGGSTDTQYF. CDR3 nucleotides: TGCGCCAGCGGCAATAGCGGGGGAAGCACAGATACGCAGTATTTT. The full variable domain, in which reference TRBV5-1 and TRBJ2-3 provide the parts outside the CDR3, is KAGVTQTPRYLIKTRGQQVTLSCSPISGHRSVSWYQQTPGQGLQFLFEYFSETQRNKGNFPGRFSGRQFSNSRSEMNVSTLELGDSALYLCASGNSGGSTDTQYFGPGTRLTVL.

In its sample, this clone is medium-sized. This chain links TRBV7-8 with TRBJ1-5; D gene unclear. With 5 bases removed from V and 6 bases from J, the gap between germline ends came to 11 bases. CDR3 length equals 13 residues. Germline V CDR1 and CDR2: SGHVS, FQNEAQ. The CDR3 coding sequence is TGTGCCAGCAGCCCCCCTGATGTTCAGCCCCAGCATTTT. Protein: CASSPPDVQPQHF.